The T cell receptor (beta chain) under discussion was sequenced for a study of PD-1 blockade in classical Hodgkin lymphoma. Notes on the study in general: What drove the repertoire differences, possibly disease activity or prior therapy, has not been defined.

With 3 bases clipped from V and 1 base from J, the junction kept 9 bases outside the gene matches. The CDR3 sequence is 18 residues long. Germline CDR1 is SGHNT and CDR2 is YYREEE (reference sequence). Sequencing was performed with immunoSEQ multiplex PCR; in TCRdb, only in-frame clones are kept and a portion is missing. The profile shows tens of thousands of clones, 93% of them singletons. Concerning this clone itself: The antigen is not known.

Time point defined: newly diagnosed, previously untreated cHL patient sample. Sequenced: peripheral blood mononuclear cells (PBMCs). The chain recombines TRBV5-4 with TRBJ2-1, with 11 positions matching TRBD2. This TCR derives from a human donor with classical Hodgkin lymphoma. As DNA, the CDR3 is TGTGCCAGCAGCTCCTACCGGACTAGCGGGCAGTCCTACAATGAGCAGTTCTTC. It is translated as CASSSYRTSGQSYNEQFF.